The rows below give T cell receptor beta chains drawn from one sample of a study of blood T cell repertoires in COVID-19. Some clones are missing from TCRdb's copy, which holds only in-frame ones; the method was immunoSEQ multiplex PCR. The sample has 150,000 or so clones; roughly nine tenths are singletons. The sample consisted of peripheral blood. The receptors shown here come from a man aged 55 to 70 with acute or convalescent COVID-19. The CDR3 runs from the conserved cysteine through the conserved F or W. D genes are given only for firm matches. Size is omitted from some rows. Given values are once, few, many or a class for expanded clones.

v_gene: TRBV11-3; d_gene: .; abundance: .; j_gene: TRBJ2-7; CDR3nt: TGTGCCAGCGGAGGGATCTCCTACGAGCAGTACTTC; CDR3aa: CASGGISYEQYF
v_gene: TRBV7-9; d_gene: TRBD1; abundance: .; j_gene: TRBJ2-3; CDR3nt: TGTGCCAGCAGCTCAAGCGGACAGGTTGGAGATACGCAGTATTTT; CDR3aa: CASSSSGQVGDTQYF
v_gene: TRBV24-1; d_gene: .; abundance: .; j_gene: TRBJ2-1; CDR3nt: TGTGCCACCAGTGATTTAATGAGTGAGCAGTTCTTC; CDR3aa: CATSDLMSEQFF
v_gene: TRBV19; d_gene: TRBD2; abundance: once; j_gene: TRBJ2-5; CDR3nt: TGTGCCAGTAGTATAGGGACGGGGGGGCTAGAGACCCAGTACTTC; CDR3aa: CASSIGTGGLETQYF
v_gene: TRBV24-1; d_gene: .; abundance: .; j_gene: TRBJ2-5; CDR3nt: TGTGCCACCAGTGACAGACTAGGGGAGTGGGGACAAGAGACCCAGTACTTC; CDR3aa: CATSDRLGEWGQETQYF
v_gene: TRBV19; d_gene: .; abundance: .; j_gene: TRBJ1-1; CDR3nt: TGTGCCAGTACTCTACAGGGCCATAACGCGAACACTGAAGCTTTCTTT; CDR3aa: CASTLQGHNANTEAFF
v_gene: TRBV19; d_gene: TRBD1; abundance: .; j_gene: TRBJ1-1; CDR3nt: TGTGCCAGTAGTATATACCCGGACAGGGCTGAAGCTTTCTTT; CDR3aa: CASSIYPDRAEAFF
v_gene: TRBV30; d_gene: .; abundance: .; j_gene: TRBJ1-3; CDR3nt: TGTGCCTGGAGTGTCCCGGGGGGTTTAGGTGGAAACACCATATATTTT; CDR3aa: CAWSVPGGLGGNTIYF
v_gene: TRBV10-2; d_gene: TRBD1; abundance: .; j_gene: TRBJ1-1; CDR3nt: TGCGCCAGCAGTGAGTCGAGACAGGGTACTGAAGCTTTCTTT; CDR3aa: CASSESRQGTEAFF
v_gene: TRBV5-1; d_gene: TRBD2; abundance: .; j_gene: TRBJ2-7; CDR3nt: TGCGCCAGCAGCGTGCGGGAGGCTGACGAGCAGTACTTC; CDR3aa: CASSVREADEQYF
v_gene: TRBV19; d_gene: .; abundance: .; j_gene: TRBJ1-6; CDR3nt: TGTGCCAGTAGTATGAGGGAAAATTCACCCCTCCACTTT; CDR3aa: CASSMRENSPLHF
v_gene: TRBV7-3; d_gene: .; abundance: .; j_gene: TRBJ2-5; CDR3nt: TGTGCCAGCAGCTTAAGGACAGCGAAACCCCAAGAGACCCAGTACTTC; CDR3aa: CASSLRTAKPQETQYF
v_gene: TRBV7-2; d_gene: TRBD1; abundance: .; j_gene: TRBJ1-5; CDR3nt: TGTGCCAGCAGCTACCGGGACAGGGGCCGTAATCAGCCCCAGCATTTT; CDR3aa: CASSYRDRGRNQPQHF
v_gene: TRBV19; d_gene: .; abundance: .; j_gene: TRBJ1-6; CDR3nt: TGTGCCAGTAGTACTAATGCTAATTCACCCCTCCACTTT; CDR3aa: CASSTNANSPLHF
v_gene: TRBV6-2/TRBV6-3; d_gene: TRBD2; abundance: .; j_gene: TRBJ2-7; CDR3nt: TGTGCCAGCAGTTACTCTGGGACTAGCAGCAGAATCAACGAGCAGTACTTC; CDR3aa: CASSYSGTSSRINEQYF
v_gene: TRBV19; d_gene: .; abundance: .; j_gene: TRBJ1-5; CDR3nt: TGTGCCAGTAGTGCGACAGACAATCAGCCCCAGCATTTT; CDR3aa: CASSATDNQPQHF
v_gene: TRBV29-1; d_gene: TRBD1; abundance: once; j_gene: TRBJ1-4; CDR3nt: TGCAGCGTTGAAGATTCCGGGACAGGGGGCCTTGAAAAACTGTTTTTT; CDR3aa: CSVEDSGTGGLEKLFF
v_gene: TRBV6-2/TRBV6-3; d_gene: TRBD2; abundance: .; j_gene: TRBJ2-5; CDR3nt: TGTGCCAGCAGTTTCTTTTACGGGACTAGCCTGGAAGAGACCCAGTACTTC; CDR3aa: CASSFFYGTSLEETQYF
v_gene: TRBV2; d_gene: TRBD2; abundance: .; j_gene: TRBJ2-2; CDR3nt: TGTGCCTCTCATCCCGGGACTAGCAGCACCGGGGAGCTGTTTTTT; CDR3aa: CASHPGTSSTGELFF
v_gene: TRBV14; d_gene: TRBD1; abundance: .; j_gene: TRBJ2-7; CDR3nt: TGTGCCAGCAGCCGACAGGGGGCCTCCTACGAGCAGTACTTC; CDR3aa: CASSRQGASYEQYF
v_gene: TRBV2; d_gene: .; abundance: .; j_gene: TRBJ1-6; CDR3nt: TGTGCCAGCAGTGAAGCGAGGACAGACATACTCCACTTT; CDR3aa: CASSEARTDILHF
v_gene: TRBV7-9; d_gene: .; abundance: .; j_gene: TRBJ1-1; CDR3nt: TGTGCCAGCAGCGGAACCCGATCGGAGGGGGAAGCTTTCTTT; CDR3aa: CASSGTRSEGEAFF
v_gene: TRBV6-5; d_gene: TRBD1; abundance: .; j_gene: TRBJ1-2; CDR3nt: TGTGCCAGCACGCCCAGCCCAGGGGGCAGCTATGGCTACACCTTC; CDR3aa: CASTPSPGGSYGYTF
v_gene: TRBV19; d_gene: .; abundance: .; j_gene: TRBJ1-2; CDR3nt: TGTGCCAGTAGTATAGCCAAGGGAGGCTATGGCTACACCTTC; CDR3aa: CASSIAKGGYGYTF
v_gene: TRBV30; d_gene: .; abundance: .; j_gene: TRBJ1-4; CDR3nt: TGTGCCTGGAGGAGACAGGACTCCCCCCTCCCGGAGATTGAAAAACTGTTTTTT; CDR3aa: CAWRRQDSPLPEIEKLFF
v_gene: TRBV6-5; d_gene: .; abundance: .; j_gene: TRBJ1-6; CDR3nt: TGTGCCAGCAGTTACCCTCAGGGTTCCCTCCACTTT; CDR3aa: CASSYPQGSLHF
v_gene: TRBV6-2/TRBV6-3; d_gene: .; abundance: .; j_gene: TRBJ1-3; CDR3nt: TGTGCCAGCAGCGGGAGTGGTGGAAACACCATATATTTT; CDR3aa: CASSGSGGNTIYF
v_gene: TRBV14; d_gene: .; abundance: .; j_gene: TRBJ1-5; CDR3nt: TGTGCCAGCAGCCAAGGAGGGAACAATCAGCCCCAGCATTTT; CDR3aa: CASSQGGNNQPQHF
v_gene: TRBV24-1; d_gene: TRBD1; abundance: .; j_gene: TRBJ2-1; CDR3nt: TGTGCCACCAGTGATTTAGGGGGCCAGGGGGCCTACAATGAGCAGTTCTTC; CDR3aa: CATSDLGGQGAYNEQFF